This entry lists 24 T cell receptor beta chains sequenced from one sample in a study of T cell clones after liver transplantation. Clones were sequenced by immunoSEQ multiplex PCR, and TCRdb holds only the in-frame ones, with some missing. Seen here are about 99,000 clones, about 81% observed once, and the top ten hold 0.8% to 1%. The sample in question was CD4+ T cells from blood, obtained before liver transplant. The origin of the receptors is a human donor who received a liver transplant.

The chain carries TRBV7-2 and TRBJ2-7, with D perhaps TRBD1 (6 bases). From germline, CDR1 is SGHTA and CDR2 FQGNSA. This CDR3 has 15 residues. V lost 5 bases and J lost 1, with 15 bases in between. The CDR3 nucleotides are TGTGCCAGCAGCGTATCGGGACACAAATCCTACGAGCAGTACTTC. Translated: CASSVSGHKSYEQYF.

The gene calls are TRBV10-2 and TRBJ2-1; 8 bases are a match to TRBD2. CDR1 is WSHSY and CDR2 is SAAADI in the germline V gene. J lost 6 bases, V lost 6 bases, and 4 bases had no gene match. The CDR3 contains 13 residues. The CDR3 coding sequence is TGCGCCAGCAGCCTAGCGGGTTCCAATGAGCAGTTCTTC. Amino acids: CASSLAGSNEQFF.

This rearrangement joins TRBV4-1 to TRBJ2-2, with 10 nucleotides matching TRBD1. Germline loops: CDR1 MGHRA, CDR2 YSYEKL. CDR3 length: 18 residues. The trim removed 5 bases at V and 4 bases at J, leaving 13 bases unmatched. For the CDR3, the DNA is TGCGCCAGCAGCTCCGCCCCCCTGACAGGGGGCGCCACCGGGGAGCTGTTTTTT. Its translation is CASSSAPLTGGATGELFF.

This chain connects TRBV29-1 to TRBJ2-1, with 14 bases lining up with TRBD2. CDR3 length equals 19 residues. The V gene end was trimmed by 0 bases and the J gene end by 3 bases; junction bases not matched to a gene: 10. In germline, CDR1 is SQVTM, CDR2 ANQGSEA. Here the CDR3 reads CSVEDPGLAGGRGYNEQFF. The CDR3, as DNA: TGCAGCGTTGAAGATCCTGGACTAGCGGGAGGTCGGGGCTACAATGAGCAGTTCTTC.

J is TRBJ1-4 and V is TRBV5-1; D call uncertain. The ends were cut back, 1 base at V and 0 bases at J, with 4 bases in the middle. Germline assignment: CDR1 SGHRS and CDR2 YFSETQ. The CDR3 loop spans 14 amino acids. Here the CDR3 DNA reads TGCGCCAGCAGCTTGAGTGCAACTAATGAAAAACTGTTTTTT. Its translation: CASSLSATNEKLFF.

V is TRBV2 and J is TRBJ2-5, with 12 bases lining up with TRBD2. CDR3 length: 18 residues. CDR1 SNHLY and CDR2 FYNNEI come from the germline V gene. With V trimmed by 6 bases and J by 2 bases, 13 bases remained unmatched. CDR3 loop: CASRKGRTSGMNQETQYF. CDR3 sequence (DNA): TGTGCCAGCAGGAAAGGCCGGACTAGCGGGATGAATCAAGAGACCCAGTACTTC.

This clone was seen more than once but under ten times. The chain couples TRBV12-2 to TRBJ2-6; TRBD1, the D gene given by the table, was not confirmed from the DNA. TRBV12-2 is assigned pseudogene status. The CDR3 has 17 amino acids. The CDR3 region is CASRTCNTQSRANVLTF. The CDR3 DNA sequence: TGTGCAAGTCGCACATGCAACACACAAAGTCGGGCCAACGTCCTGACTTTC.

The chain combines TRBV15 with TRBJ2-6, with D unclear. V was pared by 3 bases and J by 1 base, with 4 bases between. CDR3 size: 14 residues. Germline V lookup: CDR1 LNHNV, CDR2 YYDKDF (reference sequence). The CDR3 loop is CATSSRSGANVLTF. In DNA, the CDR3 is TGTGCCACCAGCAGTCGGTCTGGGGCCAACGTCCTGACTTTC. Based on the CDR3 plus reference TRBV15 and TRBJ2-6, the full variable domain is DAMVIQNPRYQVTQFGKPVTLSCSQTLNHNVMYWYQQKSSQAPKLLFHYYDKDFNNEADTPDNFQSRRPNTSFCFLDIRSPGLGDTAMYLCATSSRSGANVLTFGAGSRLTVL.

This clone occurred a few times. CDR3 residues: CASSPSRKGAGELFF. The CDR3 region has the DNA TGTGCCAGCAGCCCAAGTCGCAAGGGGGCCGGGGAGCTGTTTTTT. The gene calls are TRBV7-7 and TRBJ2-2, with a possible D match to TRBD1 (6 bases). The CDR3 totals 15 residues. The V gene lost 5 bases and the J gene lost 6 bases, with 16 bases spanning the gap. Germline V CDR1 and CDR2: SSHAT, FNYEAQ (reference sequence).

This clone was counted only a few times. The chain combines TRBV18 with TRBJ1-1; the D is unclear. The CDR3 is 13 residues long. Trimming stripped 5 bases from V and 0 bases from J, with 7 bases between. The germline CDR1 and CDR2 sequences are KGHSH and LQKENI. In DNA form, the CDR3 reads TGTGCCAGCTCATCCGACATGAACACTGAAGCTTTCTTT. It encodes CASSSDMNTEAFF.

The chain recombines TRBV4-2 with TRBJ2-5; TRBD2 matches at 12 bases. V trimming: 1 base; J trimming: 5 bases; junction bases outside the gene matches: 5. Germline V gene data show CDR1 as LGHNA and CDR2 as YNFKEQ. This CDR3 has 16 residues. The CDR3 protein is CASSQALAGGPETQYF. CDR3 nucleotide sequence: TGTGCCAGCAGCCAAGCCCTAGCGGGAGGGCCGGAGACCCAGTACTTC.

This rearrangement joins TRBV9 to TRBJ2-3; no firm D call. Trimming shortened V by 1 base and J by 2 bases, and 8 bases separated the two germline ends. This CDR3 comprises 14 residues. Germline CDR1 SGDLS, CDR2 YYNGEE. CDR3 loop: CASSVRSYTDTQYF. CDR3 coding DNA: TGTGCCAGCAGCGTAAGGAGCTACACAGATACGCAGTATTTT.

About this clone itself: A clone one base away is much larger, so this may be a read error. Other DNA sequences in the sample encode the same CDR3. This chain uses TRBV7-8 with TRBJ1-2; a weak D match, TRBD1 (6 bases). This CDR3 is 13 amino acids long. V lost 5 bases and J 8 bases, leaving 15 bases between the germline ends. CDR1 is SGHVS and CDR2 is FQNEAQ in the germline V gene. CDR3 amino acids: CASSGGAGGGYTF. CDR3 DNA: TGTGCCAGCAGCGGGGGGGCAGGAGGGGGCTACACCTTC.

The CDR3 is CASRDWREIVETQYF. The CDR3 region has the DNA TGCGCCAGCAGGGATTGGCGGGAGATCGTAGAGACCCAGTACTTC. The rearrangement links TRBV5-1 to TRBJ2-5; 7 nucleotides match TRBD2. V lost 5 bases and J lost 4; bases outside the gene matches: 11. The germline gives CDR1 SGHRS, CDR2 YFSETQ. The CDR3 is 15 residues long.

The CDR3 DNA follows: TGTGCCAGCAGCTCTACAGGGTCTGGGGCCAACGTCCTGACTTTC. The encoded protein is CASSSTGSGANVLTF. The chain carries TRBV6-5 and TRBJ2-6; maybe TRBD1 (6 bases). This CDR3 is built from 15 residues. V lost 6 bases, J lost 1 base, and 10 bases lay in between. Germline CDR1 reads MNHEY; CDR2 reads SVGAGI.

The gene calls are TRBV10-3 and TRBJ2-7; the match to TRBD1 covers 9 bases. The J segment lost 4 bases and the V segment lost 4 bases, leaving 5 bases of the junction unmatched. This CDR3 has 14 amino acids. Germline CDR1 reads ENHRY; CDR2 reads SYGVKD. The CDR3 reads CAISVGTGQYEQYF. Written as DNA, the CDR3 is TGTGCCATCAGTGTGGGGACAGGGCAATACGAGCAGTACTTC.

This chain uses TRBV28 with TRBJ1-5; TRBD1 matches 10 bases. The CDR3 sequence is 16 residues long. Germline trimming cut 4 bases from V and 9 bases from J; bases unmatched to any gene: 12. CDR1 is MDHEN, CDR2 SYDVKM, per germline. The DNA for the CDR3 is TGTGCCAGCAGTTACCCCCTGGGACAGGGGAGCGGGCCCCAGCATTTT. Its protein is CASSYPLGQGSGPQHF.

This rearrangement joins TRBV29-1 to TRBJ2-3; D is undetermined. CDR1 and CDR2 (germline): SQVTM, ANQGSEA. This CDR3 has 12 amino acids. V gave up 4 bases and J gave up 4 bases, with 9 bases separating them. CDR3 sequence: CSVVWFPDTQYF. As DNA, the CDR3 is TGCAGCGTTGTGTGGTTCCCAGATACGCAGTATTTT.

The V and J genes are TRBV6-5 and TRBJ2-3; D is ambiguous. V lost 6 bases and J lost 0, with 13 bases in between. CDR1 and CDR2 (germline): MNHEY, SVGAGI. This CDR3 has 15 residues. CDR3 loop: CASRNTVTSTDTQYF. In nucleotides, the CDR3 is TGTGCCAGCAGGAATACAGTAACTAGCACAGATACGCAGTATTTT.

This chain links TRBV7-2 with TRBJ1-5, with unresolved D. This CDR3 is 17 amino acids long. The V end lost 5 bases, the J end lost 0 bases, and 17 bases lay between the germline ends. Germline-derived CDR1 and CDR2 are SGHTA and FQGNSA. The CDR3 spells CASSARTSLYSNQPQHF. CDR3 bases: TGTGCCAGCAGCGCCCGTACCAGCCTGTATAGCAATCAGCCCCAGCATTTT.

This clone was found once. This sequence joins TRBV11-1 and TRBJ1-1; D is unclear. Trimming left V 5 bases short and J 5 bases short, with 12 bases between. Germline lookup yields CDR1 SGHAT and CDR2 FQDESV (reference sequence). The CDR3 is made up of 13 amino acids. CDR3 sequence reads: CASSPAQDTEAFF. CDR3 nucleotide sequence: TGTGCCAGCAGCCCCGCTCAGGATACTGAAGCTTTCTTT.

The V call is TRBV9, the J call TRBJ2-7, with 7 nucleotides matching TRBD2. CDR1 and CDR2 (germline): SGDLS, YYNGEE. There are 14 residues in the CDR3. V lost 3 bases to trimming and J lost 0 bases; unmatched junction nucleotides: 3. CDR3 in amino acids: CASSAREGSYEQYF. CDR3 DNA: TGTGCCAGCAGCGCCAGGGAGGGCTCCTACGAGCAGTACTTC.

The rearrangement links TRBV6-1 to TRBJ2-5; 10 bases align to TRBD2. The CDR3 loop spans 14 amino acids. CDR1 is MNHNS and CDR2 is SASEGT in the germline V gene. V lost 4 bases, J lost 5 bases, and 4 bases stayed unmatched. The CDR3 DNA reads as TGTGCCAGCAGTGTCACGGGACTAGCGGAGACCCAGTACTTC. Translating it yields CASSVTGLAETQYF.

The CDR3 loop is CASSFGPMNTEAFF. The DNA for the CDR3 is TGTGCCAGCAGCTTCGGACCGATGAACACTGAAGCTTTCTTT. The J gene is TRBJ1-1, the V gene TRBV5-6; unclear D gene. V lost 2 bases to trimming and J lost 0 bases, with 8 bases between them. CDR3 length: 14 amino acids. Germline CDR1 is SGHDT and CDR2 is YYEEEE.